Following are 30 T cell receptor beta chains from one sample sequenced in a study of T cell responses to AZD1222 COVID-19 vaccine. Some clones are missing from TCRdb's copy, which holds only in-frame ones; the method was immunoSEQ multiplex PCR. This table holds 150,000 to 180,000 clones, about 92% found once. The specimen comprised peripheral blood, sampled on day 0 of AZD1222 vaccination. Source of these receptors: an adult in good health.

This chain links TRBV4-3 with TRBJ1-1; D is unresolved. CDR1 LGHNA and CDR2 YSLEER come from the germline V gene. The CDR3 totals 13 residues. V was pared by 4 bases and J by 2 bases, with 8 bases between. CDR3 amino acids: CASSLQINTEAFF. The CDR3 DNA reads TGCGCCAGCAGCCTTCAGATAAACACTGAAGCTTTCTTT.

This clone has a single count. V is TRBV2 and J is TRBJ2-7; maybe TRBD2 (5 bases). The CDR3 totals 16 residues. The V gene's germline CDR1 is SNHLY and CDR2 FYNNEI. V was clipped by 7 bases and J by 0 bases, with 19 bases between them. The CDR3 DNA is TGTGCCAGCACCCCTTCCGGGATTGTGAGCTCCTACGAGCAGTACTTC. Translation gives CASTPSGIVSSYEQYF. Drawing the rest from reference TRBV2 and TRBJ2-7, the complete variable domain is EPEVTQTPSHQVTQMGQEVILRCVPISNHLYFYWYRQILGQKVEFLVSFYNNEISEKSEIFDDQFSVERPDGSNFTLKIRSTKLEDSAMYFCASTPSGIVSSYEQYFGPGTRLTVT.

The chain recombines TRBV5-5 with TRBJ2-7, with 9 bases lining up with TRBD1. The CDR3 has 14 amino acids. Germline CDR1 is SGHKS and CDR2 is YYEKEE (reference sequence). Trimming took 4 bases from V and 6 from J; bases not matched to a gene: 8. The CDR3 here is CASSPGTGSSEQYF. The CDR3 bases are TGTGCCAGCAGCCCCGGGACAGGGTCAAGCGAGCAGTACTTC.

The chain employs TRBV5-1 and TRBJ2-7, with a weak D call TRBD1 (5 bases). Germline V gene lookup returns CDR1 SGHRS and CDR2 YFSETQ. The CDR3 is 16 amino acids. V was shortened by 1 base and J by 6 bases, with 20 bases between the two germline ends. For the CDR3, the DNA is TGCGCCAGCAGCTTGAAGGTCGGGCAGGGTGCCACCGAGCAGTACTTC. Its translation is CASSLKVGQGATEQYF.

V and J are TRBV6-5 and TRBJ1-2; no reliable D call. CDR3 size: 11 residues. The V end was cut by 10 bases, the J end by 4 bases, with 10 bases between. Per germline, CDR1 MNHEY and CDR2 SVGAGI. CDR3 amino acids: CATSSAYGYTF. CDR3 sequence (DNA): TGTGCCACCTCGTCGGCCTATGGCTACACCTTC.

V gene TRBV4-1 combines with J gene TRBJ1-4; D not resolved. This CDR3 is 16 amino acids long. The ends were cut back, 0 bases at V and 6 bases at J, with 14 bases in the middle. Germline V gene data show CDR1 as MGHRA and CDR2 as YSYEKL. CDR3 loop: CASSQDLGGSHEKLFF. CDR3 DNA: TGCGCCAGCAGCCAAGATCTAGGAGGATCCCATGAAAAACTGTTTTTT.

This chain links TRBV12-3 or TRBV12-4 with TRBJ1-1, with a possible D match to TRBD1 (5 bases). Trimming shortened V by 3 bases and J by 14 bases, and 13 bases separated the two germline ends. The CDR3 contains 11 residues. The CDR3 region is CASSLGQGAFF. The CDR3 bases are TGTGCCAGCAGTTTGGGGCAGGGTGCATTCTTT.

The V call is TRBV30, the J call TRBJ1-1; possible D gene TRBD1, 6 bases. The V gene lost 0 bases and the J gene lost 7 bases, with 15 bases spanning the gap. CDR3 length equals 14 residues. Germline V gene sequence: CDR1 GTSNPN, CDR2 SVGIG (reference sequence). The CDR3 protein is CAWSVQWEQGEAFF. The CDR3 DNA reads as TGTGCCTGGAGTGTACAGTGGGAACAGGGTGAAGCTTTCTTT. Based on the CDR3 plus reference TRBV30 and TRBJ1-1, the full variable domain is SQTIHQWPATLVQPVGSPLSLECTVEGTSNPNLYWYRQAAGRGLQLLFYSVGIGQISSEVPQNLSASRPQDRQFILSSKKLLLSDSGFYLCAWSVQWEQGEAFFGQGTRLTVV.

The chain joins TRBV7-9 to TRBJ2-6, with a possible D match to TRBD1 (5 bases). V was clipped by 5 bases and J by 0 bases, with 8 bases between them. This CDR3 spans 15 amino acids. Germline V gives CDR1 SEHNR, CDR2 FQNEAQ (reference sequence). Written as DNA, the CDR3 is TGTGCCAGCAGCGTGACAGACTCTGGGGCCAACGTCCTGACTTTC. Protein sequence: CASSVTDSGANVLTF.

The genes are TRBV27 and TRBJ1-2; 10 bases agree with TRBD1. V dropped 2 bases and J dropped 4; count of bases not matched to a gene: 4. The germline gives CDR1 MNHEY, CDR2 SMNVEV (reference sequence). The CDR3 is 15 residues long. DNA for the CDR3: TGTGCCAGCAGTTTAAGGACAGGGGGGGTCTATGGCTACACCTTC. Translation gives CASSLRTGGVYGYTF.

The rearrangement uses TRBV5-4 and TRBJ1-3, with D perhaps TRBD1 (6 bases). V dropped 4 bases and J dropped 4 bases, with 18 bases sitting between them. CDR1 and CDR2 from the germline V gene are SGHNT and YYREEE (reference sequence). The CDR3 sequence is 16 residues long. Here the CDR3 DNA reads TGTGCCAGCAGCCAGCACGGGGGGGCTGGAGGAAACACCATATATTTT. Its translation: CASSQHGGAGGNTIYF.

The chain recombines TRBV28 with TRBJ1-1, with D possibly matching TRBD1 (5 bases). Germline CDR1 is MDHEN and CDR2 is SYDVKM. The CDR3 extends over 15 amino acids. Trimming removed 7 bases from V and 5 bases from J, with 20 bases in between. CDR3 coding DNA: TGTGCCAGCACCCCATTAGGAGTCTCAGGGACTGAAGCTTTCTTT. It translates to CASTPLGVSGTEAFF.

This chain connects TRBV30 to TRBJ2-1, with 14 bases identical to TRBD2. The ends lost 7 bases at V and 9 bases at J; junction bases unmatched: 11. The CDR3 runs 15 residues. In germline, CDR1 is GTSNPN, CDR2 SVGIG (reference sequence). The CDR3 DNA reads as TGTGCCTCACTCTCCGGGACTAGCGGGGGTAGTGAGCAGTTCTTC. This gives the protein CASLSGTSGGSEQFF.

The chain has TRBV7-3 and TRBJ2-7; D uncertain. CDR3 size: 14 residues. Germline V gene data show CDR1 as SGHTA and CDR2 as FQGTGA. V was cut by 1 base and J by 4 bases, with 11 bases left in between. CDR3 sequence: CASSLSPGPYEQYF. The CDR3 DNA sequence: TGTGCCAGCAGCTTAAGCCCGGGCCCTTACGAGCAGTACTTC.

The rearrangement uses TRBV5-1 and TRBJ2-1, with D possibly matching TRBD2 (5 bases). The V and J ends lost 0 bases and 3 bases respectively, with 7 bases between them. Germline V CDR1 and CDR2: SGHRS, YFSETQ. The CDR3 is 14 amino acids. The CDR3 coding sequence is TGCGCCAGCAGCTTGGATGACTACTACAATGAGCAGTTCTTC. It encodes CASSLDDYYNEQFF. The full variable domain, with the rest looked up from reference TRBV5-1 and TRBJ2-1, is KAGVTQTPRYLIKTRGQQVTLSCSPISGHRSVSWYQQTPGQGLQFLFEYFSETQRNKGNFPGRFSGRQFSNSRSEMNVSTLELGDSALYLCASSLDDYYNEQFFGPGTRLTVL.

The V and J genes are TRBV7-9 and TRBJ1-4; TRBD1 aligns across 8 bases. Germline V gene data show CDR1 as SEHNR and CDR2 as FQNEAQ (reference sequence). V shed 3 bases and J 13 bases; nucleotides not matched to a gene: 4. There are 12 residues in the CDR3. CDR3 nucleotides: TGTGCCAGCAGCTTTGTCGACAGGGGACTGTTTTTT. Its protein is CASSFVDRGLFF. The variable domain in full, completed from reference TRBV7-9 and TRBJ1-4, reads DTGVSQNPRHKITKRGQNVTFRCDPISEHNRLYWYRQTLGQGPEFLTYFQNEAQLEKSRLLSDRFSAERPKGSFSTLEIQRTEQGDSAMYLCASSFVDRGLFFGSGTQLSVL.

The CDR3 DNA sequence: TGTGCCAGCAGCTTAGCGATCGGGGCAGGAGTAAATTCACCCCTCCACTTT. It codes for CASSLAIGAGVNSPLHF. This sequence joins TRBV7-9 and TRBJ1-6, with a possible D match to TRBD1 (5 bases). CDR1 and CDR2 (germline): SEHNR, FQNEAQ (reference sequence). Trimming pared 0 bases from V and 7 bases from J, leaving 16 bases between. The CDR3 length is 17 residues.

This clone showed up just a few times. J is TRBJ1-1 and V is TRBV4-3; 9 positions agree with TRBD1. J gave up 5 bases and V 3 bases, and 4 bases lay outside the gene matches. This CDR3 has 14 amino acids. CDR1 and CDR2 from the germline V gene are LGHNA and YSLEER. For the CDR3, the DNA is TGCGCCAGCAGCCATACAGGGGGCTGGACTGAAGCTTTCTTT. This sequence encodes CASSHTGGWTEAFF.

For this clone: One end of the junction does not line up with germline, which may come from a read error. The chain couples TRBV7-7 to TRBJ2-5; maybe TRBD1 (5 bases). The CDR3 contains 13 residues. Germline V gene data show CDR1 as SSHAT and CDR2 as FNYEAQ (reference sequence). The CDR3, as DNA: TGTGCTAGCAGCTCATGGGGCGGAGAGACCCAGTACTTC. Translation gives CASSSWGGETQYF.

The rearrangement joins TRBV3-1 (or the pseudogene TRBV3-2) to TRBJ2-3, with D possibly being TRBD1 or TRBD2 (5 bases each). Germline V gene lookup returns CDR1 LGHDT and CDR2 YNNKEL (reference sequence). This CDR3 is 13 amino acids long. The V end was cut by 8 bases, the J end by 6 bases, with 15 bases between. CDR3 loop: CASGRGVGDTQYF. The CDR3 coding sequence is TGTGCCAGCGGTCGAGGGGTAGGGGATACGCAGTATTTT.

The chain is built from TRBV5-1 and TRBJ1-2; D ambiguous. V was cut by 5 bases and J by 4 bases, with 12 bases left in between. Germline V gene data show CDR1 as SGHRS and CDR2 as YFSETQ. The CDR3 covers 13 residues. The CDR3 reads CASRLEAAYGYTF. The CDR3 nucleotides read TGCGCCAGCAGACTGGAAGCCGCCTATGGCTACACCTTC. The whole variable domain, filled in from reference TRBV5-1 and TRBJ1-2, reads KAGVTQTPRYLIKTRGQQVTLSCSPISGHRSVSWYQQTPGQGLQFLFEYFSETQRNKGNFPGRFSGRQFSNSRSEMNVSTLELGDSALYLCASRLEAAYGYTFGSGTRLTVV.

This chain links TRBV11-1 with TRBJ1-1; no definite D call. Germline V lookup: CDR1 SGHAT, CDR2 FQDESV (reference sequence). The V end lost 5 bases, the J end lost 1 base, and 5 bases lay between the germline ends. This CDR3 has 12 amino acids. The CDR3 reads CASSERNTEAFF. In DNA form, the CDR3 reads TGTGCCAGCAGCGAGAGGAACACTGAAGCTTTCTTT.

This chain connects TRBV6-2 or TRBV6-3 to TRBJ1-5, with D perhaps TRBD1 (5 bases). Trimming cost V 5 bases and J 5 bases, with 13 bases left between them. There are 14 residues in the CDR3. The germline gives CDR1 MNHEY, CDR2 SVGEGT. The DNA of the CDR3 is TGTGCCAGCAGTCGGGGGGAATTCGATCAGCCCCAGCATTTT. Translation: CASSRGEFDQPQHF.

This clone was detected once. This chain connects TRBV27 to TRBJ1-5; D is unresolved. Germline CDR1 and CDR2: MNHEY and SMNVEV (reference sequence). The CDR3 length is 12 residues. V lost 6 bases and J lost 0, with 3 bases in between. In DNA form, the CDR3 reads TGTGCCAGCAGAACTAGCAATCAGCCCCAGCATTTT. Protein: CASRTSNQPQHF.

This clone was seen only once. The chain is built from TRBV30 and TRBJ2-7; D is perhaps TRBD1 or TRBD2 (5 bases each). CDR1 is GTSNPN and CDR2 is SVGIG in the germline V gene (reference sequence). Trimming left V 5 bases short and J 3 bases short, with 14 bases between. CDR3 length: 13 amino acids. The CDR3 sequence is CAWWAGTNYEQYF. As DNA, the CDR3 is TGTGCCTGGTGGGCAGGGACCAACTACGAGCAGTACTTC.

This clone was counted a single time. This sequence joins TRBV30 and TRBJ1-5; D uncertain. Germline CDR1 GTSNPN, CDR2 SVGIG (reference sequence). This CDR3 region has 15 residues. V lost 2 bases to trimming and J lost 0 bases, with 11 bases between them. Here the CDR3 reads CAWSIGGVSNQPQHF. CDR3 DNA sequence: TGTGCCTGGAGTATAGGTGGAGTTAGCAATCAGCCCCAGCATTTT.

The chain joins TRBV19 to TRBJ2-1; D is possibly TRBD2 (5 bases). V was pared by 5 bases and J by 1 base, with 9 bases between. The CDR3 consists of 14 residues. Germline CDR1 is LNHDA and CDR2 is SQIVND (reference sequence). DNA of the CDR3: TGTGCCAGTAGTTCAGGACTGTCCTACAATGAGCAGTTCTTC. The encoded protein is CASSSGLSYNEQFF.

The V gene is TRBV3-1 (or the pseudogene TRBV3-2), the J gene TRBJ2-3; no clear D gene. This CDR3 region has 13 residues. Per the germline V gene, CDR1 is LGHDT and CDR2 is YNNKEL (reference sequence). V gave up 1 base and J gave up 1 base, with 3 bases separating them. DNA of the CDR3: TGTGCCAGCAGCCAAGGTGGCACAGATACGCAGTATTTT. Translating gives CASSQGGTDTQYF.

The V and J genes are TRBV27 and TRBJ1-2; tentatively, D is TRBD1 (5 bases). The V end was cut by 4 bases, the J end by 4 bases, with 22 bases between. Germline V gene sequence: CDR1 MNHEY, CDR2 SMNVEV (reference sequence). The CDR3 has 17 amino acids. CDR3 DNA sequence: TGTGCCAGCAGTTACTCCCGGGGGTCAGGCTGGGGCTATGGCTACACCTTC. Its translation is CASSYSRGSGWGYGYTF.

The CDR3 loop is CASSQDSTGSNYGYTF. The CDR3 DNA sequence: TGCGCCAGCAGCCAAGATAGTACGGGTTCTAACTATGGCTACACCTTC. The rearrangement uses TRBV4-1 and TRBJ1-2; D is uncertain. The CDR3 runs to 16 residues. Germline V gives CDR1 MGHRA, CDR2 YSYEKL. V was trimmed by 0 bases and J by 0 bases, leaving 11 bases between them.